The clone carrying this TCR beta chain was seen once. V lost 5 bases to trimming and J lost 6 bases; unmatched junction nucleotides: 3. The CDR3 sequence is 13 residues long. CDR1 is SGHTA, CDR2 FQGNSA, per germline. The sample belongs to a study of blood T cell repertoires in COVID-19. Overall study context: Nucleic acid was either cDNA or gDNA, and it came from T cells, B-cell-depleted T cells, or PBMCs.

Methods used by the authors: Estimation of nucleated cell counts was performed using reference gene primer amplification. TCRdb keeps only in-frame clones here, not all; method: immunoSEQ multiplex PCR. D and trimming come from the DNA, and the V and J calls and clone size come from that table. The data contain about 400,000 clones, around nine tenths of them singletons. The origin of this receptor is a woman in her sixties with COVID-19, enrolled during active disease. The sequencing sample was made of peripheral blood. The chain combines TRBV7-2 with TRBJ2-3; 9 bases fit TRBD2. CDR3 region: CASSTGLADTQYF. The DNA for the CDR3 is TGTGCCAGCAGCACTGGACTAGCGGATACGCAGTATTTT.